This T cell receptor (beta chain) was obtained from a study of regulatory T cells in long-lasting Graves disease. Findings and limits, study-wide: It was peripheral blood alone, not thyroid tissue, that was studied.

The TCR beta library used iRepertoire HTBI primers with Arm-PCR amplification of CDR3. Under the authors' procedure: Identified segments across samples numbered 55 to 70 TRBV and roughly 15 TRBJ. TCRdb recomputed calls from the multiplex PCR reads with MiXCR, one row per CDR3 protein. These V and J calls are TCRdb output, not the study's own analysis. The sample shows 440,000 or so distinct CDR3 sequences, 15% of them seen only once. CDR3 length: 13 residues. Unmatched junction bases numbered 4, after V lost 6 bases and J lost 3 bases. This clonotype was seen ten or more times. The antigen is unknown. Regarding time point: newly diagnosed GD, antithyroid drugs for less than 3 months. PBMC RNA served as the TCR library source. The authors diagnosed Graves' disease using American Thyroid Association guidelines. The same sample was also used in a study of T cells in Graves' hyperthyroidism and ophthalmopathy. According to that study: A first-round RT-PCR of the TCR CDR3 used the HTBI primer set.

This chain joins TRBV12-3 or TRBV12-4 and TRBJ2-7, with 8 bases aligning to TRBD1. The specimen comprised peripheral blood mononuclear cells (PBMCs), sampled at new diagnosis, from a patient treated with antithyroid drugs. The sequence came from a woman aged 25 to 39 with Graves disease. The CDR3, as DNA: TGTGCCAGCAGCTCCGGACAGGGCTACGAGCAGTACTTC. It encodes CASSSGQGYEQYF.